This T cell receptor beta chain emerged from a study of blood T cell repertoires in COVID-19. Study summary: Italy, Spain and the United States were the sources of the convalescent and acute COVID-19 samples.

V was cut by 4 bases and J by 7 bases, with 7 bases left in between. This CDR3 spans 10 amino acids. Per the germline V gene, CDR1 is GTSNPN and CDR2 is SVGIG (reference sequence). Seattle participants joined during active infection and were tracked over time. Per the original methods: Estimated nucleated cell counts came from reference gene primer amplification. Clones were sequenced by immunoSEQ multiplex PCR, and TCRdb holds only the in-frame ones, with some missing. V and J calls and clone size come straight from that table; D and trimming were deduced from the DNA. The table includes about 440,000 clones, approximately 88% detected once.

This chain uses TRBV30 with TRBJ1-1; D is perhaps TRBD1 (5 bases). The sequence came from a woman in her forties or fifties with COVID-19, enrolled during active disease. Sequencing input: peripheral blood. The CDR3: CAWTQVEAFF. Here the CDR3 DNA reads TGTGCCTGGACACAGGTTGAAGCTTTCTTT.